This note documents a single T cell receptor beta chain sequence. The antigen this receptor binds is unknown. It has no much larger one-base neighbor in the sample; base qualities were not kept. This was a case-control study nested in a cohort of healthcare workers in London, UK, who had nasopharyngeal swab PCR tests and blood samples taken every week. Healthcare workers were recruited between 23 and 31 March 2020, during the week of the UK lockdown, and were followed weekly for up to 16 weeks. The germline ends are 9 bases apart after V is trimmed by 4 bases and J by 6 bases. CDR1 and CDR2, looked up from the germline V gene (reference sequence), are MNHNY and SVGAGI. Measured from the cysteine to the phenylalanine, the CDR3 is 12 residues long. The retained sequence is limited to the CDR3, 36 bases, with the frame set at the first base. The sample comes from a study of early T cells in non-severe SARS-CoV-2 infection (dated by TCRdb to the early 2020s). Study-wide context: Because TCR sequencing was done on bulk RNA from unsorted whole blood, the alpha and beta chains could not be paired. Overall study outcomes, separate from this receptor: VDJdb matching was skewed toward anti-spike CD8 responses, so virus-specific expansions were likely underestimated and private and CD4 specificities were missed.

Preparation of the library involved 5' RACE. For sequencing, a NextSeq 500 was employed. Unique molecular identifiers were attached to individual cDNA molecules in the TCR library protocol so that sequencing error and PCR bias could be corrected. Both TCR alpha and beta chains were sequenced, and tight co-correlation was observed between alpha and beta sequence abundances in each sample. As for the original processing: V gene, J gene and CDR3 annotation of TCR sequences was performed with Decombinator V4. Expanded TCRs were defined as changing significantly between any two time points under a Poisson model with p below 0.0001. TCR abundances were normalised to the total number of TCRs sequenced per sample and expressed as counts per million. MAIT TCRs were defined by TRAV1-2 paired with TRAJ12, TRAJ20 or TRAJ33, and iNKT TCRs by TRAV10 paired with TRAJ18. VDJdb, accessed on 1 November 2021, was searched for TCRs annotated for CMV, EBV and SARS-CoV-2, and TCRs annotated for more than one antigen were excluded. TCRdb's own reprocessing of the public reads used fastp at Q25 and MiXCR and kept productive beta chains. Every CDR3 protein is listed once, alongside the most common genes and DNA of its rows. The V and J calls and clone size are TCRdb's, not the authors'. This sample lists 100,000 to 150,000 distinct CDR3 sequences; 15% were detected once. The top ten hold roughly a fifth of the sample.

Source material: whole blood. This clonotype was obtained from an adult who was a healthcare worker with PCR-confirmed SARS-CoV-2 infection or an uninfected control (not recorded which). This receptor chain uses TRBV6-6 and TRBJ1-1, with no D gene named confidently. The DNA sequence is as follows: TGTGCCAGCAGTTTGGGCAGGCCTGAAGCTTTCTTT. This codes for CASSLGRPEAFF.